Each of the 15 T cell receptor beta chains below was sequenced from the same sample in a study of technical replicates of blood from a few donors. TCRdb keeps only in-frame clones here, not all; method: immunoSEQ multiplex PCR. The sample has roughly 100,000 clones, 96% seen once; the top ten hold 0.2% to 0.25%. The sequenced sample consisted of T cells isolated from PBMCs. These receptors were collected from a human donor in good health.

The chain's CDR3 is CASSYVRTGPQHF. Here the CDR3 DNA reads TGTGCCAGCAGTTACGTACGGACTGGTCCCCAGCATTTT. The chain couples TRBV6-5 to TRBJ1-5, with D uncertain. Trimming took off 2 bases at V and 10 bases at J, with 12 bases between the two ends. Germline V gene sequence: CDR1 MNHEY, CDR2 SVGAGI. CDR3 length: 13 amino acids.

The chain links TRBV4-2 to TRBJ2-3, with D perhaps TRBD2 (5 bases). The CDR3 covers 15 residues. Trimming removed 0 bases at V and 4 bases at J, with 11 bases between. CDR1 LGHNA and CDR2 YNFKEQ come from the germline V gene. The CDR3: CASSQDRESADTQYF. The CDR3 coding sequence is TGTGCCAGCAGCCAAGATAGGGAGTCGGCAGATACGCAGTATTTT.

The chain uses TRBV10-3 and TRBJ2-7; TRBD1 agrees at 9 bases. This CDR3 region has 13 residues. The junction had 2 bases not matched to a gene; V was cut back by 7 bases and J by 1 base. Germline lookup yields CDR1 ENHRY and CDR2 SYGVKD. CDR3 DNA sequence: TGTGCCATCAAAGGACAGGGGTCCTACGAGCAGTACTTC. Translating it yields CAIKGQGSYEQYF.

CDR3 nucleotide sequence: TGTGCCAGCAGTAGACAGGGACCCGGGGAGCTGTTTTTT. It yields the protein CASSRQGPGELFF. The chain joins TRBV6-6 to TRBJ2-2; 7 bases map to TRBD1. Germline CDR1 reads MNHNY; CDR2 reads SVGAGI (reference sequence). CDR3 length: 13 amino acids. J lost 6 bases, V lost 5 bases, and 3 bases had no gene match.

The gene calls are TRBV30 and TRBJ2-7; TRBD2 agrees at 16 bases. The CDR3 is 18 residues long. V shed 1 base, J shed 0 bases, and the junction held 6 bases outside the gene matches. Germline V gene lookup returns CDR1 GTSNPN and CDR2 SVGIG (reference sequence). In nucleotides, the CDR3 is TGTGCCTGGAGTGGGGGACTAGCGGGGGGGAAAAGCTCCTACGAGCAGTACTTC. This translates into CAWSGGLAGGKSSYEQYF. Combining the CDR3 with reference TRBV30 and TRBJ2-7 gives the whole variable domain SQTIHQWPATLVQPVGSPLSLECTVEGTSNPNLYWYRQAAGRGLQLLFYSVGIGQISSEVPQNLSASRPQDRQFILSSKKLLLSDSGFYLCAWSGGLAGGKSSYEQYFGPGTRLTVT.

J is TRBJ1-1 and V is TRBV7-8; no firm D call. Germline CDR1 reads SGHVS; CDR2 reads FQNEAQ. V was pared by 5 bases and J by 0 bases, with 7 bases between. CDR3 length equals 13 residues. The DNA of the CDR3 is TGTGCCAGCAGCCCGCGAATGAACACTGAAGCTTTCTTT. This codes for CASSPRMNTEAFF. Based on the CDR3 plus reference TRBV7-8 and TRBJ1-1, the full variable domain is GAGVSQSPRYKVAKRGQDVALRCDPISGHVSLFWYQQALGQGPEFLTYFQNEAQLDKSGLPSDRFFAERPEGSVSTLKIQRTQQEDSAVYLCASSPRMNTEAFFGQGTRLTVV.

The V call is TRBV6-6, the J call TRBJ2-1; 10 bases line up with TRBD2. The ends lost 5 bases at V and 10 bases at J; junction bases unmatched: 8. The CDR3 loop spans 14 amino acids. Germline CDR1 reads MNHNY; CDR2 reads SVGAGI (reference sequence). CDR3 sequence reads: CASSLAGVRWEQFF. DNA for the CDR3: TGTGCCAGCAGTCTAGCGGGAGTGCGATGGGAGCAGTTCTTC.

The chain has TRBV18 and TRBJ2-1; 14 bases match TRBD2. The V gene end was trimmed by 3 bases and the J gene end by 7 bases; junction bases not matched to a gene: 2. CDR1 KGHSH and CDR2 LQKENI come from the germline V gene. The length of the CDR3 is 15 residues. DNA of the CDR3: TGTGCCAGCTCACCCGGGACTAGCGGGGGAAATGAGCAGTTCTTC. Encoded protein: CASSPGTSGGNEQFF.

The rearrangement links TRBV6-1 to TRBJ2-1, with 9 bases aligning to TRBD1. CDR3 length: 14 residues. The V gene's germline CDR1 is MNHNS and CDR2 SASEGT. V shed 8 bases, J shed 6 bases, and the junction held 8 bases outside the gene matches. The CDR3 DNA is TGTGCCAGCTATGGGGACAGGGAGTTCAATGAGCAGTTCTTC. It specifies CASYGDREFNEQFF.

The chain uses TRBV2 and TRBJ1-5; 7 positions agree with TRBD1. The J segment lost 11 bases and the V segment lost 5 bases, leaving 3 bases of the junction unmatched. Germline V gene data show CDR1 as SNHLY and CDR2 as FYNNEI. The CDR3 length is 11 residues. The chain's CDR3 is CASSIDRAQHF. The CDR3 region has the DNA TGTGCCAGCAGTATAGACAGGGCCCAGCATTTT.

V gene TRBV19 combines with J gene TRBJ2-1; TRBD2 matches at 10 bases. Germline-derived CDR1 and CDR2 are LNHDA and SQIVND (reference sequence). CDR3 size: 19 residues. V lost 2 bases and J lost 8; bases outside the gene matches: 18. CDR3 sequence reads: CASSIFPGFSGGPVYEQFF. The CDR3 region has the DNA TGTGCCAGTAGTATATTCCCAGGGTTTAGCGGGGGGCCGGTCTATGAGCAGTTCTTC.

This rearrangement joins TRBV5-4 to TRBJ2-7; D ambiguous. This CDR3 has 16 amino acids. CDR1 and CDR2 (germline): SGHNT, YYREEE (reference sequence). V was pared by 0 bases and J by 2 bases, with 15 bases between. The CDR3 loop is CASSLGLRGGTYEQYF. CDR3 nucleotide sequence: TGTGCCAGCAGCTTGGGCCTTCGTGGCGGTACCTACGAGCAGTACTTC. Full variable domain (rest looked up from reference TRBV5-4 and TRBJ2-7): ETGVTQSPTHLIKTRGQQVTLRCSSQSGHNTVSWYQQALGQGPQFIFQYYREEENGRGNFPPRFSGLQFPNYSSELNVNALELDDSALYLCASSLGLRGGTYEQYFGPGTRLTVT.

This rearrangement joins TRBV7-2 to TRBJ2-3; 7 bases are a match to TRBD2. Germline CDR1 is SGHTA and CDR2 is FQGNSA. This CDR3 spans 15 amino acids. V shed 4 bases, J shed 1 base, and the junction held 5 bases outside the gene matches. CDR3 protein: CASSSERDGTDTQYF. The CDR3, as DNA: TGTGCCAGCAGCTCCGAGCGGGATGGCACAGATACGCAGTATTTT.

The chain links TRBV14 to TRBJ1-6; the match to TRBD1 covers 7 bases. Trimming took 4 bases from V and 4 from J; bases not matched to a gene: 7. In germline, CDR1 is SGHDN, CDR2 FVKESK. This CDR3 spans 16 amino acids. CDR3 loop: CASSPLDRFYNSPLHF. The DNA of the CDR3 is TGTGCCAGCAGCCCCTTGGACAGGTTTTATAATTCACCCCTCCACTTT.

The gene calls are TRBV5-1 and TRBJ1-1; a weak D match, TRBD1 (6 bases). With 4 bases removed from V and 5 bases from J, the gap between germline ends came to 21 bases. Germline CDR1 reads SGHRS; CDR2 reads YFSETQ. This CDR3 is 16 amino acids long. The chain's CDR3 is CASSIATQGLRTEAFF. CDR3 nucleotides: TGCGCCAGCAGCATAGCTACTCAGGGGTTGAGGACTGAAGCTTTCTTT.